A selection of T cell receptor beta chains follows, all from one sample in a study of blood T cell repertoires in COVID-19. The table came from immunoSEQ multiplex PCR; TCRdb's copy has only in-frame clones and leaves some out. The sample holds about 260,000 clones; 88% are singletons and the top ten take 3.5% to 4.5%. Sequenced sample: peripheral blood. The receptors were gathered from a man aged 55 to 69 who had recovered from COVID-19. The CDR3 runs from the conserved cysteine through the conserved F or W.

V gene: TRBV5-1
J gene: TRBJ1-2
CDR3 protein: CASSLGGGAGTNYGYTF

V gene: TRBV24-1
J gene: TRBJ2-3
CDR3 protein: CATSVRTSGGARDTQYF

V gene: TRBV29-1
J gene: TRBJ2-4
CDR3 protein: CSVEEGRGAKNIQYF

V gene: TRBV5-6
J gene: TRBJ1-2
CDR3 protein: CASERPGSPYGYTF

V gene: TRBV30
J gene: TRBJ1-2
CDR3 protein: CAWNPGHRNYGYTF

V gene: TRBV4-1
J gene: TRBJ1-2
CDR3 protein: CASSQAPREGYTF

V gene: TRBV12-5
J gene: TRBJ1-6
CDR3 protein: CASGSTGQGPPGGSPLHF

V gene: TRBV7-7
J gene: TRBJ1-3
CDR3 protein: CASSLETGRVPGNTIYF

V gene: TRBV29-1
J gene: TRBJ1-3
CDR3 protein: CSVVEGGEGNTIYF

V gene: TRBV5-4
J gene: TRBJ2-7
CDR3 protein: CASSSSGGSYEQYF

V gene: TRBV7-3
J gene: TRBJ2-3
CDR3 protein: CASSPDSDTQYF

V gene: TRBV11-3
J gene: TRBJ2-1
CDR3 protein: CASSLDGSSYNEQFF

V gene: TRBV5-4
J gene: TRBJ1-4
CDR3 protein: CASSGGLFNEKLFF

V gene: TRBV6-5
J gene: TRBJ1-4
CDR3 protein: CASSRQGAREKLFF

V gene: TRBV6-1
J gene: TRBJ1-5
CDR3 protein: CASSERTALDQPQHF

V gene: TRBV29-1
J gene: TRBJ1-4
CDR3 protein: CSAGVESEKLFF

V gene: TRBV7-9
J gene: TRBJ2-1
CDR3 protein: CASKGEGDRDYNEQFF

V gene: TRBV19
J gene: TRBJ2-3
CDR3 protein: CASSPLAAGTDTQYF

V gene: TRBV5-1
J gene: TRBJ2-1
CDR3 protein: CASSGQGYEQFF

V gene: TRBV11-3
J gene: TRBJ2-3
CDR3 protein: CASSFSGGGTDTQYF

V gene: TRBV7-3
J gene: TRBJ2-7
CDR3 protein: CASSPTPSGGQIEQYF

V gene: TRBV7-8
J gene: TRBJ1-2
CDR3 protein: CASSGGQGINYGYTF

V gene: TRBV5-3
J gene: TRBJ2-7
CDR3 protein: CARTKLRVDHYEQYF

V gene: TRBV10-3
J gene: TRBJ2-1
CDR3 protein: CAISESGGTYNEQFF

V gene: TRBV5-1
J gene: TRBJ2-5
CDR3 protein: CASSLVGEGQETQYF

V gene: TRBV5-8
J gene: TRBJ2-1
CDR3 protein: CASSLEDSSYNEQFF

V gene: TRBV5-4
J gene: TRBJ1-3
CDR3 protein: CASSFDRGGTGNTIYF

V gene: TRBV5-1
J gene: TRBJ1-1
CDR3 protein: CASSWVQESEAFF

V gene: TRBV4-2
J gene: TRBJ2-1
CDR3 protein: CASSQARGVRFF

V gene: TRBV7-9
J gene: TRBJ1-5
CDR3 protein: CASSLDFTGGPGQPQHF

V gene: TRBV11-1
J gene: TRBJ2-2
CDR3 protein: CASRMTGFTGELFF

V gene: TRBV6-4
J gene: TRBJ2-3
CDR3 protein: CASSDVGTGKTDTQYF

V gene: TRBV7-6
J gene: TRBJ2-7
CDR3 protein: CASSHGPVGGEQYF

V gene: TRBV4-2
J gene: TRBJ2-1
CDR3 protein: CASRQKVQGSYNEQFF

V gene: TRBV5-1
J gene: TRBJ1-6
CDR3 protein: CASSLGQPRGSPLHF

V gene: TRBV18
J gene: TRBJ2-2
CDR3 protein: CASSPPGGLGELFF

V gene: TRBV18
J gene: TRBJ2-3
CDR3 protein: CASSPNIVSDSDTQYF

V gene: TRBV5-1
J gene: TRBJ1-2
CDR3 protein: CASRPVQGDPFGYTF

V gene: TRBV7-3
J gene: TRBJ2-3
CDR3 protein: CASSLSLSGADTQYF

V gene: TRBV18
J gene: TRBJ1-5
CDR3 protein: CASSPSAGDNQPQHF

V gene: TRBV29-1
J gene: TRBJ2-2
CDR3 protein: CSVAMDRGLLANTGELFF

V gene: TRBV30
J gene: TRBJ1-5
CDR3 protein: CAWSVTGQGNQPQHF

V gene: TRBV10-2
J gene: TRBJ1-2
CDR3 protein: CASSEDINYGYTF